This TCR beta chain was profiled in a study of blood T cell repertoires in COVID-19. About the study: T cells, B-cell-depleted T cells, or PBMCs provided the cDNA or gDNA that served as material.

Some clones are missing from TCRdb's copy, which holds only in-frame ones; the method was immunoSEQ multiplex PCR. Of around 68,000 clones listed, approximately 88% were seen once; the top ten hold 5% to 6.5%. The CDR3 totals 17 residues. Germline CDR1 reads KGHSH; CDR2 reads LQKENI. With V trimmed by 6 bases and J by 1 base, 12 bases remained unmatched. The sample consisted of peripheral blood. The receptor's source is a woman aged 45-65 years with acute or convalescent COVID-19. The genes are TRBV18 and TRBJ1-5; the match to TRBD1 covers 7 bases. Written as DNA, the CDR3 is TGTGCCAGCTCTCACCTTGGACAGGATGGGAGCAATCAGCCCCAGCATTTT. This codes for CASSHLGQDGSNQPQHF.